These T cell receptor beta chains were read from a single sample in a study of cytomegalovirus exposure and HLA in healthy donors. The assay was immunoSEQ multiplex PCR, and TCRdb's table has in-frame clones only and misses some. The data hold a few hundred thousand clones, with around 77% observed a single time. Source material: PBMCs. These receptors came from a woman in her 30s in good health and CMV-seronegative. The conserved cysteine and the conserved F or W are not part of the CDR3 here.

15	TRBV5-1	TRBJ2-3	ASSSGLAGGQGDTQY
12	TRBV28	TRBJ1-1	ASSLIPGNTEAF
18	TRBV7-2	TRBJ2-1	ASSLAWGLAGVVSYNEQF
15	TRBV27	TRBJ2-7	ASSLTSRLVETYEQY
15	TRBV27	TRBJ2-3	ASSLWTSGARTDTQY
11	TRBV6-5	TRBJ2-7	ASSYSSVYEQY
13	TRBV19	TRBJ2-5	ASSKVRTGGETQY
12	TRBV7-2	TRBJ1-1	ASSLVGPGRKAF
11	TRBV4-1	TRBJ1-2	ASSPGTGDGYT
13	TRBV9	TRBJ2-1	ASSVGTSGRFAQF
13	TRBV5-1	TRBJ1-1	ASSLAGGRDTEAF
11	TRBV7-6	TRBJ2-7	ASSPPSSYEQY
10	TRBV29-1	TRBJ1-2	SVGNGDNGYT
13	TRBV19	TRBJ1-5	ASTQGRGIIGPQH
12	TRBV11-2	TRBJ2-3	ASRLTGFTDTQY
12	TRBV7-8	TRBJ1-1	ASSMGQDGRWAF
13	TRBV9	TRBJ2-7	ASSVGGTAYYEQY
12	TRBV6-1	TRBJ2-7	ASYRQGAPHEQY